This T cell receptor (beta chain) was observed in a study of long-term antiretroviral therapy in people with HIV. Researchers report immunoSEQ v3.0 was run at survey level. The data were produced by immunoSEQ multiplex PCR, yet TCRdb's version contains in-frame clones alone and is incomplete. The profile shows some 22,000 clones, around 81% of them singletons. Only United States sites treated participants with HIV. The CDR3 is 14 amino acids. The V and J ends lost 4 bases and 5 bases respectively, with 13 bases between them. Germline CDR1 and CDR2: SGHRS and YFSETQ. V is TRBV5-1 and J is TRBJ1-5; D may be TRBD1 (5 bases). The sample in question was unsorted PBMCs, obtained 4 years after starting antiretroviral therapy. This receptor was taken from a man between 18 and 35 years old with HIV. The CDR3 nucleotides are TGCGCCAGCAGCGTGGGGGGGGAAGATCAGCCCCAGCATTTT. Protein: CASSVGGEDQPQHF.